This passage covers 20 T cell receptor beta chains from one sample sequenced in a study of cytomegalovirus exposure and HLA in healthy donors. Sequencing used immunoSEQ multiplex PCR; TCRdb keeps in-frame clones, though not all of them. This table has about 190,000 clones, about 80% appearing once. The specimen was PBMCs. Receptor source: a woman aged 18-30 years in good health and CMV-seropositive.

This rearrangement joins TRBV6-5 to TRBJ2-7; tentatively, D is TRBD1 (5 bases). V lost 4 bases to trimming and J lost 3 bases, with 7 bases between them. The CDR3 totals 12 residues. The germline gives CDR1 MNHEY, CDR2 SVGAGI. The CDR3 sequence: CASSFDSYEQYF. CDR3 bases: TGTGCCAGCAGTTTCGACAGCTACGAGCAGTACTTC.

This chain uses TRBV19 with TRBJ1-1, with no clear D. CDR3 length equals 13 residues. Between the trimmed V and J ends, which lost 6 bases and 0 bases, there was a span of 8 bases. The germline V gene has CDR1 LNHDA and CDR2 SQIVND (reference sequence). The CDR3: CASSEGMNTEAFF. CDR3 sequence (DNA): TGTGCCAGTAGCGAGGGCATGAACACTGAAGCTTTCTTT. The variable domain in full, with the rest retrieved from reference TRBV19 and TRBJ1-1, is DGGITQSPKYLFRKEGQNVTLSCEQNLNHDAMYWYRQDPGQGLRLIYYSQIVNDFQKGDIAEGYSVSREKKESFPLTVTSAQKNPTAFYLCASSEGMNTEAFFGQGTRLTVV.

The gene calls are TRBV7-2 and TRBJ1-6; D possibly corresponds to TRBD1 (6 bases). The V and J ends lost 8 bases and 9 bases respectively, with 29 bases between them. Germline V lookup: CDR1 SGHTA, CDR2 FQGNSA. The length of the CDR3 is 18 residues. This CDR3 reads CASGMRERGGAQSSPLHF. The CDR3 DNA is TGTGCCAGCGGCATGAGGGAACGTGGGGGCGCACAAAGTTCACCCCTCCACTTT.

The CDR3 spells CASSPTGGGTDTQYF. For the CDR3, the DNA is TGTGCCAGTAGCCCTACGGGCGGGGGCACAGATACGCAGTATTTT. The chain has TRBV19 and TRBJ2-3; D is possibly TRBD2 (6 bases). Germline assignment: CDR1 LNHDA and CDR2 SQIVND (reference sequence). V lost 6 bases and J lost 1, with 14 bases in between. This CDR3 is 15 amino acids long.

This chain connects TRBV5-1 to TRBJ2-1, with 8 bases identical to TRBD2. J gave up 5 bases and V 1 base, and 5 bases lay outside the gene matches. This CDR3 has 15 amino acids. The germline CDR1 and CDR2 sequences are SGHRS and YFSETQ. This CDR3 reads CASSLTAGGNNEQFF. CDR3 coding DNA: TGCGCCAGCAGCTTGACCGCGGGGGGAAACAATGAGCAGTTCTTC.

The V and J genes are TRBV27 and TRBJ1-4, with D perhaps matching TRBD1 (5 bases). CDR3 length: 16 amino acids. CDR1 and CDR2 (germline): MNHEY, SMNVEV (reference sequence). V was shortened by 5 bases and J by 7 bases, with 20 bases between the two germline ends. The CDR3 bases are TGTGCCAGCAGTCCGCGCCAGGGCGGAAGGGGTGAAAAACTGTTTTTT. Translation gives CASSPRQGGRGEKLFF.

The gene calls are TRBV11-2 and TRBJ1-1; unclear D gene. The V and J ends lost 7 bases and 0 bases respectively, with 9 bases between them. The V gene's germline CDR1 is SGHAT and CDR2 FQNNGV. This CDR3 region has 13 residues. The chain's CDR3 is CASISTVNTEAFF. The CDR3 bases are TGTGCCAGCATCTCGACTGTGAACACTGAAGCTTTCTTT.

The CDR3 DNA reads as TGTGCCGGTCGAAAGGCGGAGAATAATGAGCAGTTCTTC. This translates into CAGRKAENNEQFF. The chain is built from TRBV18 and TRBJ2-1; no reliable D call. V lost 11 bases to trimming and J lost 7 bases, with 18 bases between them. The CDR3 runs to 13 residues. CDR1 is KGHSH, CDR2 LQKENI, per germline.

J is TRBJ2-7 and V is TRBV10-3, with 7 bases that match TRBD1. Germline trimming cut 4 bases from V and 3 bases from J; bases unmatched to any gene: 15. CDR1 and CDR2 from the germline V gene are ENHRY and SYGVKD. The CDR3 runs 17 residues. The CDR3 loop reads CAISGSLRQGEHYEQYF. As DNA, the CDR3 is TGTGCCATCAGTGGATCCCTTAGGCAGGGGGAGCACTACGAGCAGTACTTC.

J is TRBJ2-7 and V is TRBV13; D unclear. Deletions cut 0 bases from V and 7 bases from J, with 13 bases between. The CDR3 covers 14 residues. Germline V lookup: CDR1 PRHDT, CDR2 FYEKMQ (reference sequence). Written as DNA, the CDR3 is TGTGCCAGCAGCTTAGGCCTCCTAATACGTGAGCAGTACTTC. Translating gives CASSLGLLIREQYF.

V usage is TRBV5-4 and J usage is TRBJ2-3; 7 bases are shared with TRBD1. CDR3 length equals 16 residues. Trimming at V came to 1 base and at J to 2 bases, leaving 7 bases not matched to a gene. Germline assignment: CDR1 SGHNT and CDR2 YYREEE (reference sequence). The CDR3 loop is CASSLRPGQSTDTQYF. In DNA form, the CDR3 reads TGTGCCAGCAGCTTGCGGCCGGGACAGTCCACAGATACGCAGTATTTT.

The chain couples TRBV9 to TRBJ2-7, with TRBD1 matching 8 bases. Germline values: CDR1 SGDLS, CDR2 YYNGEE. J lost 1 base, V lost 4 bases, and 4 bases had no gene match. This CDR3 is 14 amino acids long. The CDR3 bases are TGTGCCAGCAGCTTTGGACAGGGATCCTACGAGCAGTACTTC. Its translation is CASSFGQGSYEQYF.

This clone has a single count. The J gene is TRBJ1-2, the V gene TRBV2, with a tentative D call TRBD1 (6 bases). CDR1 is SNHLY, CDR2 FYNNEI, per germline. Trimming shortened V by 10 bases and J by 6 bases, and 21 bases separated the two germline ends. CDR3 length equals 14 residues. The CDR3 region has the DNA TGTGCCACTCCCGGGACACTCTCGATCCATGGCTACACCTTC. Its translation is CATPGTLSIHGYTF.

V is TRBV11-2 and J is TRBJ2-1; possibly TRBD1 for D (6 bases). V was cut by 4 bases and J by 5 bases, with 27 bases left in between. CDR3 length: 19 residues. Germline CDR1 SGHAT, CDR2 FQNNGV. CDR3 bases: TGTGCCAGCAGCTCACAGGGTGGGTGGGGAGTCGGTTGGGACAATGAGCAGTTCTTC. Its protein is CASSSQGGWGVGWDNEQFF.

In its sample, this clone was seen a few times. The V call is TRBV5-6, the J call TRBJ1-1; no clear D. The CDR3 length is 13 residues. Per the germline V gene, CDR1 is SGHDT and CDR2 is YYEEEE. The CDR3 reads CATSEAFRSEAFF. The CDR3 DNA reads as TGTGCTACTAGTGAGGCGTTTAGATCTGAAGCTTTCTTT.

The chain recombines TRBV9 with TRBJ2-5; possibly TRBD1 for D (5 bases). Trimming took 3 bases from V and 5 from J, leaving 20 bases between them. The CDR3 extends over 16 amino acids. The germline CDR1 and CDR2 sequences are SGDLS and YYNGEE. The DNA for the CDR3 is TGTGCCAGCAGCGGTATTCTAGACAGAAGAGTGGAGACCCAGTACTTC. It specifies CASSGILDRRVETQYF.

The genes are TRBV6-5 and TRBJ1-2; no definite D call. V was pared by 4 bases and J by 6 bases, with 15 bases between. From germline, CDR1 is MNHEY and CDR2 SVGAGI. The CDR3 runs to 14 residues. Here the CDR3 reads CASSSNLISDGYTF. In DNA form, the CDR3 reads TGTGCCAGCAGTTCCAACCTAATATCGGATGGCTACACCTTC.

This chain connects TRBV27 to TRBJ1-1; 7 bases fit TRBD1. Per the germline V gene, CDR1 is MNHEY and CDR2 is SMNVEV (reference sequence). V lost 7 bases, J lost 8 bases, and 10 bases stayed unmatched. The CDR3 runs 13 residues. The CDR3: CASTGQGDNEAFF. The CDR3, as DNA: TGTGCCAGCACTGGTCAGGGGGATAACGAAGCTTTCTTT.

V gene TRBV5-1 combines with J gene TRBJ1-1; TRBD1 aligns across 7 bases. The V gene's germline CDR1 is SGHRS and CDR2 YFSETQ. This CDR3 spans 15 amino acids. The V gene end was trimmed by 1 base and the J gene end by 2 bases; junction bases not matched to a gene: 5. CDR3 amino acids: CASSLRQGLNTEAFF. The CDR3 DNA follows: TGCGCCAGCAGCTTGCGACAGGGTTTAAACACTGAAGCTTTCTTT.

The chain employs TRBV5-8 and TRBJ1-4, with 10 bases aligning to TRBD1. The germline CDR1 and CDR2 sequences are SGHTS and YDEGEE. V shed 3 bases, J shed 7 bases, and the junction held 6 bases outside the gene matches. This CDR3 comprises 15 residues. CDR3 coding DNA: TGTGCCAGCAGCTCGGGGACAGGGGAAAGTGAAAAACTGTTTTTT. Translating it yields CASSSGTGESEKLFF.